These 32 T cell receptor beta chains were sequenced from one sample in a study of T cells in Graves' hyperthyroidism and ophthalmopathy. TCR beta CDR3 sequences were amplified from RNA transcripts. The HTBI primer set was used in a first-round RT-PCR of the TCR CDR3. TCRdb analysed the multiplex PCR reads with MiXCR anew, one entry per CDR3 protein. Of 350,000 to 400,000 distinct CDR3 sequences listed, about 16% are singletons. The material sequenced was blood. Every receptor here comes from a woman in her twenties or thirties with Graves' hyperthyroidism.

The J gene is TRBJ2-2, the V gene TRBV7-3; D is unclear. The V and J ends lost 4 bases and 7 bases respectively, with 10 bases between them. CDR1 and CDR2 from the germline V gene are SGHTA and FQGTGA. There are 13 residues in the CDR3. Here the CDR3 DNA reads TGTGCCAGCAGCTACCGGTATAACGGGGAGCTGTTTTTT. As protein: CASSYRYNGELFF.

The table lists this clonotype with a few counts. The chain couples TRBV10-1 to TRBJ1-1; D gene ambiguous. Germline V gene data show CDR1 as WNHNN and CDR2 as SYGVQD (reference sequence). V lost 3 bases to trimming and J lost 3 bases, with 14 bases between them. This CDR3 has 15 residues. The CDR3 loop reads CASSESKGRYTEAFF. CDR3 nucleotide sequence: TGCGCCAGCAGTGAATCTAAAGGAAGGTACACTGAAGCTTTCTTT.

This clonotype was detected only a few times. The rearrangement joins TRBV11-2 to TRBJ2-3, with TRBD2 matching 8 bases. After removal of 11 bases from V and 0 bases from J, the junction contained 7 bases not matched to a gene. CDR3 size: 14 residues. Germline loops: CDR1 SGHAT, CDR2 FQNNGV. Here the CDR3 reads CAALKRESTDTQYF. In nucleotides, the CDR3 is TGTGCCGCCCTAAAGCGGGAGAGCACAGATACGCAGTATTTT.

In this sample, this clonotype turned up once. The chain has TRBV6-2 or TRBV6-3 and TRBJ2-1; D remains ambiguous. Germline V CDR1 and CDR2: MNHEY, SVGEGT. V shed 5 bases and J shed 6 bases, with 11 bases lying between them. The CDR3 runs 13 residues. CDR3 protein: CASSDTESNEQFF. CDR3 DNA sequence: TGTGCCAGCAGTGACACCGAGAGCAATGAGCAGTTCTTC.

The chain combines TRBV5-1 with TRBJ1-3; D not certain. The CDR3 is 14 amino acids. The V end was cut by 1 base, the J end by 1 base, with 6 bases between. Germline V CDR1 and CDR2: SGHRS, YFSETQ. The CDR3 region is CASSLLSSGNTIYF. The CDR3 DNA is TGCGCCAGCAGCTTGTTAAGTTCTGGAAACACCATATATTTT.

In its sample, this clonotype was seen a few times. The genes are TRBV24-1 and TRBJ2-1, with a possible D match to TRBD1 (5 bases). Trimming took 2 bases from V and 13 from J, leaving 11 bases between them. This CDR3 is built from 12 residues. Germline values: CDR1 KGHDR, CDR2 SFDVKD. The CDR3 DNA sequence: TGTGCCACCAGTGATTCAGGGTTAGGTCAGTTCTTC. Translation: CATSDSGLGQFF.

The CDR3 DNA follows: TGTGCCAGCAGGACCAGGTGGGGGTCGGATGGCTACACCTTC. Translation: CASRTRWGSDGYTF. The chain is built from TRBV6-1 and TRBJ1-2; possible D gene TRBD1, 5 bases. Trimming stripped 6 bases from V and 6 bases from J, with 17 bases between. Germline CDR1 reads MNHNS; CDR2 reads SASEGT. CDR3 length: 14 residues.

The rearrangement links TRBV10-1 to TRBJ2-7; maybe TRBD1 (6 bases). The CDR3 sequence is 15 residues long. The germline V gene has CDR1 WNHNN and CDR2 SYGVQD (reference sequence). V lost 2 bases and J lost 3, with 14 bases in between. CDR3 DNA sequence: TGCGCCAGCAGTGAGGCCGGGACACCAGACTACGAGCAGTACTTC. This gives the protein CASSEAGTPDYEQYF.

This clonotype was seen ten or more times. V usage is TRBV6-2 or TRBV6-3 and J usage is TRBJ1-2; D may be TRBD1 (6 bases). Germline loops: CDR1 MNHEY, CDR2 SVGEGT. The CDR3 consists of 12 residues. Deletions cut 6 bases from V and 8 bases from J, with 13 bases between. Here the CDR3 reads CASRLTGYGYTF. As DNA, the CDR3 is TGTGCCAGCAGGCTTACAGGGTACGGCTACACCTTC.

This clonotype has a handful of counts. This sequence joins TRBV25-1 and TRBJ2-2, with D possibly called TRBD1 or TRBD2 (5 bases each). This CDR3 has 15 residues. V shed 3 bases and J shed 4 bases, with 12 bases lying between them. Germline loops: CDR1 MGHDK, CDR2 SYGVNS. CDR3 DNA sequence: TGTGCCAGCAGTGATCCGGGAAGGGGCACCGGGGAGCTGTTTTTT. Translated: CASSDPGRGTGELFF.

The chain is built from TRBV7-9 and TRBJ2-1; no reliable D call. Germline V lookup: CDR1 SEHNR, CDR2 FQNEAQ (reference sequence). The CDR3 totals 16 residues. Trimming took off 1 base at V and 0 bases at J, with 10 bases between the two ends. The CDR3 DNA sequence: TGTGCCAGCAGCTTAGTTCTGGGTAGCTCCTACAATGAGCAGTTCTTC. Amino acids: CASSLVLGSSYNEQFF.

The chain links TRBV19 to TRBJ2-1, with 9 bases matching TRBD1. The CDR3 loop spans 13 amino acids. CDR1 is LNHDA, CDR2 SQIVND, per germline (reference sequence). V gave up 9 bases and J gave up 9 bases; unmatched junction bases: 9. The CDR3 bases are TGTGCCAGCACCGGGACAGGGTTGGCTGAGCAGTTCTTC. This gives the protein CASTGTGLAEQFF.

This clonotype has a handful of counts. The J gene is TRBJ2-7, the V gene TRBV14; 8 bases are shared with TRBD1. Germline CDR1 is SGHDN and CDR2 is FVKESK. Losses at the gene ends were 4 bases for V and 4 bases for J; bases not matched to a gene: 12. The CDR3 is 16 residues long. This CDR3 reads CASSPSQGAGYYEQYF. The CDR3 DNA is TGTGCCAGCAGCCCCAGCCAGGGGGCCGGATATTACGAGCAGTACTTC.

The genes are TRBV20-1 and TRBJ2-7; the D is unclear. Trimming pared 1 base from V and 0 bases from J, leaving 10 bases between. The CDR3 is 14 amino acids. The germline V gene has CDR1 DFQATT and CDR2 SNEGSKA (reference sequence). The CDR3 loop reads CSARGVAGSYEQYF. CDR3 DNA: TGCAGTGCTAGAGGCGTGGCAGGCTCCTACGAGCAGTACTTC.

The J gene is TRBJ2-5, the V gene TRBV20-1; 9 nucleotides line up with TRBD2. CDR3 length: 15 amino acids. Germline trimming cut 2 bases from V and 5 bases from J; bases unmatched to any gene: 9. CDR1 and CDR2 (germline): DFQATT, SNEGSKA (reference sequence). The chain's CDR3 is CSARPGTSFQETQYF. CDR3 DNA: TGCAGTGCTAGACCGGGGACTAGCTTCCAGGAGACCCAGTACTTC.

This chain uses TRBV9 with TRBJ1-2; D remains ambiguous. The ends were cut back, 0 bases at V and 6 bases at J, with 6 bases in the middle. CDR3 length equals 12 residues. Germline CDR1 and CDR2: SGDLS and YYNGEE. The CDR3 region has the DNA TGTGCCAGCAGCGTAGGGTACAATGGCTACACCTTC. As protein: CASSVGYNGYTF.

This clonotype was found many times. This chain links TRBV7-9 with TRBJ2-7, with D perhaps TRBD2 (5 bases). Between the trimmed V and J ends, which lost 5 bases and 5 bases, there was a span of 16 bases. Germline CDR1 is SEHNR and CDR2 is FQNEAQ (reference sequence). This CDR3 has 14 amino acids. The CDR3 DNA reads TGTGCCAGCAGCCCCCGACTTTGGGGAGACGAGCAGTACTTC. It codes for CASSPRLWGDEQYF.

This clonotype was picked up many times. This rearrangement joins TRBV5-5 to TRBJ1-5, with a tentative D call TRBD1 (5 bases). Germline-derived CDR1 and CDR2 are SGHKS and YYEKEE (reference sequence). Trimming took 6 bases from V and 5 from J, leaving 18 bases between them. CDR3 length: 15 residues. The CDR3 DNA reads TGTGCCAGCACCCAAGGGGAGGGCACCTATCAGCCCCAGCATTTT. It specifies CASTQGEGTYQPQHF.

To note about this clonotype: Relative to the germline gene, one junction end is altered; a read error may explain this. The genes are TRBV20-1 and TRBJ2-1, with 11 nucleotides matching TRBD2. CDR1 is DFQATT, CDR2 SNEGSKA, per germline (reference sequence). This CDR3 spans 14 amino acids. The CDR3 DNA follows: TGCAGTGCTGCCCTAGCGGGGGGCTACAAAGAGCAGTTCTTC. Its protein is CSAALAGGYKEQFF.

In its sample, this clonotype was seen a few times. V is TRBV6-1 and J is TRBJ2-1; D is perhaps TRBD1 (6 bases). This CDR3 is 13 amino acids long. With 9 bases removed from V and 0 bases from J, the gap between germline ends came to 9 bases. In germline, CDR1 is MNHNS, CDR2 SASEGT. The CDR3 DNA reads TGTGCCAGTCAGGGGAGCTCCTACAATGAGCAGTTCTTC. It specifies CASQGSSYNEQFF.

The chain employs TRBV4-1 and TRBJ2-5; either TRBD1 or TRBD2 may supply D (5 bases each). V was pared by 4 bases and J by 5 bases, with 17 bases between. From germline, CDR1 is MGHRA and CDR2 YSYEKL. The length of the CDR3 is 15 residues. The CDR3 here is CASSLLRGQGETQYF. The CDR3 DNA reads TGCGCCAGCAGCCTACTTCGAGGGCAGGGTGAGACCCAGTACTTC.

This clonotype was seen only a few times. This chain connects TRBV7-6 to TRBJ2-1; TRBD2 aligns across 9 bases. This CDR3 is 15 amino acids long. V gave up 5 bases and J gave up 6 bases; unmatched junction bases: 8. Per the germline V gene, CDR1 is SGHVS and CDR2 is FNYEAQ. The CDR3 is CASSPLGGRGNEQFF. The CDR3 DNA reads TGTGCCAGCAGCCCCCTTGGCGGGAGGGGCAATGAGCAGTTCTTC.

This clonotype was counted only a few times. The rearrangement uses TRBV12-3 or TRBV12-4 and TRBJ1-5; D remains ambiguous. Trimming stripped 0 bases from V and 2 bases from J, with 11 bases between. The CDR3 spans 16 residues. CDR3 residues: CASSLAPRQGNQPQHF. CDR3 bases: TGTGCCAGCAGTTTAGCCCCCCGGCAGGGCAATCAGCCCCAGCATTTT.

The rearrangement links TRBV7-8 to TRBJ2-5, with 10 bases identical to TRBD2. The V gene end was trimmed by 4 bases and the J gene end by 5 bases; junction bases not matched to a gene: 16. CDR3 length equals 18 residues. In germline, CDR1 is SGHVS, CDR2 FQNEAQ. CDR3 sequence reads: CASSSNGGASGSLETQYF. The CDR3 DNA reads as TGTGCCAGCAGCTCAAACGGCGGGGCTAGCGGGAGTCTGGAGACCCAGTACTTC.

Regarding this clonotype: At one end, the junction sequence differs from germline, possibly due to a read error. V is TRBV7-2 and J is TRBJ1-1; a possible D gene is TRBD1 (6 bases). From germline, CDR1 is SGHTA and CDR2 FQGNSA. This CDR3 contains 14 residues. The DNA for the CDR3 is TGTGCCAGCAGCCTGGACAGATTGAACAGTGAAGCTTTCTTT. Its protein is CASSLDRLNSEAFF.

This rearrangement joins TRBV7-2 to TRBJ2-7; D perhaps matches TRBD2 (8 bases). There are 14 residues in the CDR3. The germline CDR1 and CDR2 sequences are SGHTA and FQGNSA. V was trimmed by 5 bases and J by 3 bases, leaving 14 bases between them. CDR3 sequence reads: CASSPGGLGYEQYF. For the CDR3, the DNA is TGTGCCAGCAGCCCAGGGGGACTAGGCTACGAGCAGTACTTC.

This clonotype occurred many times. The V and J genes are TRBV2 and TRBJ2-1, with D hard to call. This CDR3 contains 10 residues. Per germline, CDR1 SNHLY and CDR2 FYNNEI. V was cut by 7 bases and J by 7 bases, with 5 bases left in between. CDR3 in DNA: TGTGCCAGCAACCGAAATGAGCAGTTCTTC. This encodes CASNRNEQFF.

The chain couples TRBV7-9 to TRBJ2-6, with 12 bases identical to TRBD1. The trim removed 2 bases at V and 0 bases at J, leaving 11 bases unmatched. The CDR3 is made up of 21 amino acids. Germline CDR1 and CDR2: SEHNR and FQNEAQ (reference sequence). The CDR3 coding sequence is TGTGCCAGCAGCTTAAAGCCGGGACAGGGGGCGCCCAGCTCTGGGGCCAACGTCCTGACTTTC. As protein: CASSLKPGQGAPSSGANVLTF.

This clonotype came up many times. The rearrangement uses TRBV6-1 and TRBJ1-2, with D uncertain. V was pared by 1 base and J by 9 bases, with 12 bases between. The CDR3 covers 13 residues. CDR1 and CDR2 (germline): MNHNS, SASEGT. CDR3 sequence: CASSEEANVSYTF. The CDR3, as DNA: TGTGCCAGCAGTGAAGAGGCAAACGTTAGCTACACCTTC.

Only a few counts were recorded for this clonotype. This CDR3 reads CSEGTSGSDTQYF. The CDR3 DNA reads TGCAGCGAGGGGACTAGCGGCTCAGATACGCAGTATTTT. The chain carries TRBV29-1 and TRBJ2-3; the match to TRBD2 covers 11 bases. With V trimmed by 7 bases and J by 4 bases, 4 bases remained unmatched. The CDR3 spans 13 residues. CDR1 SQVTM and CDR2 ANQGSEA come from the germline V gene.

This clonotype was detected only a few times. V gene TRBV2 combines with J gene TRBJ2-7; no definite D call. The CDR3 length is 15 residues. Germline CDR1 SNHLY, CDR2 FYNNEI. With 4 bases removed from V and 7 bases from J, the gap between germline ends came to 20 bases. In DNA, the CDR3 is TGTGCCAGCAGTGTAGATAGACCGGATCATGGAGAGCAGTACTTC. This sequence encodes CASSVDRPDHGEQYF.

This clonotype showed up many times. This sequence joins TRBV5-1 and TRBJ2-7, with D unclear. The V gene's germline CDR1 is SGHRS and CDR2 YFSETQ. The CDR3 totals 13 residues. Deletions cut 3 bases from V and 0 bases from J, with 7 bases between. In nucleotides, the CDR3 is TGCGCCAGCAGCTCCTCGAACTCCTACGAGCAGTACTTC. It yields the protein CASSSSNSYEQYF.